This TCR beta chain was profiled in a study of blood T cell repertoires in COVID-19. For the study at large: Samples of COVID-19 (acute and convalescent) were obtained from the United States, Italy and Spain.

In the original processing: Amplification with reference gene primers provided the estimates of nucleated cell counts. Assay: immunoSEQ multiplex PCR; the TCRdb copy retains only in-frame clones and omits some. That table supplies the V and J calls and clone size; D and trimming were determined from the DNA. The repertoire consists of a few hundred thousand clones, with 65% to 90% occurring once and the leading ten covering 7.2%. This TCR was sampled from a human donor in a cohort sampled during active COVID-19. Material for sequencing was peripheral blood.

The CDR3 bases are TGTGCCAGCAGCTTGGAACCAGGGCCCCAGCATTTT. As protein: CASSLEPGPQHF. This chain connects TRBV5-5 to TRBJ1-5; no clear D gene. V lost 0 bases to trimming and J lost 9 bases, with 7 bases between them. The germline V gene has CDR1 SGHKS and CDR2 YYEKEE (reference sequence). The CDR3 runs to 12 residues.